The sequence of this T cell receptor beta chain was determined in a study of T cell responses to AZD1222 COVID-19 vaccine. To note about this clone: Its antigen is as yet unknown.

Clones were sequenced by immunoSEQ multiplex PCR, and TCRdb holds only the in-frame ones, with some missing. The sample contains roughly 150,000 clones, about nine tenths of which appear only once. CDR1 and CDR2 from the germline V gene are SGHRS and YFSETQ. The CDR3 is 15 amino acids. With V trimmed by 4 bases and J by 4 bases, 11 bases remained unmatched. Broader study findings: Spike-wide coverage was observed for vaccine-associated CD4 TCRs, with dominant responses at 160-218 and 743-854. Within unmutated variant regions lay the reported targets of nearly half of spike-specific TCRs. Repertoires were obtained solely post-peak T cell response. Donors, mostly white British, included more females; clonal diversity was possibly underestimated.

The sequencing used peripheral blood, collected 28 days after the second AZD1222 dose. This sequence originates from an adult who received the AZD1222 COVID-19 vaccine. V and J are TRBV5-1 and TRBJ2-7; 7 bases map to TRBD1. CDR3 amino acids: CASSLGTVQGYEQYF. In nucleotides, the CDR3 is TGCGCCAGCAGCCTAGGGACAGTCCAAGGGTACGAGCAGTACTTC.